The rows below give T cell receptor beta chains drawn from one sample of a study of T cell changes during pregnancy in multiple sclerosis. The repertoire was sequenced with immunoSEQ multiplex PCR; TCRdb's copy has only in-frame clones and lacks some. This sample has approximately 59,000 clones, with around 93% found just once. The sample consisted of CD4+ T cells from peripheral blood mononuclear cells, taken before pregnancy. The receptors were gathered from a female donor with multiple sclerosis, enrolled in a pregnancy study. CDR3s leave out the opening cysteine and the closing phenylalanine or tryptophan.

j_call v_call cdr3_aa
TRBJ1-2 TRBV27 ASSSDRVSYT
TRBJ2-3 TRBV15 ATSSRDRGRTDTQY
TRBJ2-5 TRBV6-1 ASSEAGRPRGKETQY
TRBJ1-1 TRBV27 ASIFGRTEAF
TRBJ1-3 TRBV27 ASSPGTGGSGGNTIY
TRBJ2-5 TRBV7-9 ASSYPAGGAETQY
TRBJ1-1 TRBV7-3 ASSLGAVNTEAF
TRBJ1-5 TRBV19 ASSIEEGLGNQPQH
TRBJ2-7 TRBV7-9 ASSFGQPSYEQY
TRBJ2-3 TRBV27 ASSGVDTQY
TRBJ2-3 TRBV7-9 ASSLRDRRTDTQY
TRBJ2-1 TRBV9 ASSVPLAGGNNEQF
TRBJ2-5 TRBV4-2 ASSQQRDTWETQY
TRBJ2-3 TRBV7-8 ASSLGIAGGTDTQY
TRBJ1-3 TRBV11-2 ASSHSQGFSGNTIY
TRBJ2-3 TRBV18 ASSRTSGRTDTQY
TRBJ2-2 TRBV28 ASNTAYGELF
TRBJ1-2 TRBV9 ASSPHLGQKSDGYT
TRBJ2-3 TRBV18 ASSPRTQLLDTQY
TRBJ2-4 TRBV5-1 ASSFGLAGEGNIQY
TRBJ1-2 TRBV11-2 ASSIQGASYGYT
TRBJ2-7 TRBV14 ASSLPSPPYEQY
TRBJ1-4 TRBV6-4 ASRAPVPREKLF
TRBJ2-7 TRBV5-6 ASSGRGTGSSYEQY
TRBJ1-2 TRBV28 ASSSPQGERNGYT
TRBJ1-1 TRBV7-9 ASSQGGANTEAF
TRBJ1-2 TRBV29-1 SVDFQAYGYT
TRBJ2-2 TRBV7-9 ASSRTSRNTGELF
TRBJ2-1 TRBV5-1 ASSLALAGMNEQF
TRBJ2-1 TRBV19 ASSVSGRVGNEQF
TRBJ2-3 TRBV2 ASTRGREVDTQY
TRBJ2-5 TRBV27 ASSLPGQETQY
TRBJ1-2 TRBV14 ASSQGAPPTYGYT
TRBJ1-1 TRBV7-9 ASSYQDRGRTF
TRBJ1-2 TRBV7-9 ASSPTGAHHGYT
TRBJ1-1 TRBV5-1 ASSLDGDTEAF
TRBJ2-7 TRBV11-3 ASSVRTGSNEQY
TRBJ2-7 TRBV4-2 ASSPDRGRNEQY
TRBJ1-3 TRBV7-9 ASSSDPGSANTIY
TRBJ2-7 TRBV5-1 ASSLAAEYYEQY
TRBJ2-3 TRBV11-2 ASILLGGPTDTQY
TRBJ2-5 TRBV7-2 ASSATGLQETQY
TRBJ1-1 TRBV18 ASSPPGLMNTEAF
TRBJ2-1 TRBV4-3 ASSQAPLLAGVEQF
TRBJ2-2 TRBV19 ASSSRGRGGELF
TRBJ1-1 TRBV29-1 SAGGQYTEAF
TRBJ1-1 TRBV5-8 ASSLAGVPTEAF
TRBJ1-1 TRBV30 AWRTGTVEAF
TRBJ2-2 TRBV18 ASSSVLTSGRSNTGELF
TRBJ1-3 TRBV6-1 ASSEFGGVGGNTIY
TRBJ2-7 TRBV27 ASSLLSGGLSYEQY
TRBJ1-1 TRBV7-3 ASSLTGTGTEAF
TRBJ2-6 TRBV9 ASSVAWGGVVLT
TRBJ2-1 TRBV10-1 ASSIGQGKDNEQF
TRBJ1-2 TRBV5-6 ASSLPEGDILYGYT
TRBJ1-5 TRBV6-1 ASIEGTGNQPQH
TRBJ1-1 TRBV27 ASSRNRVGGTEAF
TRBJ2-7 TRBV7-2 ASSLGRGGVGY
TRBJ2-3 TRBV14 ASAPGGGTNTQY
TRBJ2-1 TRBV19 ASSLGTSGLHNEQF